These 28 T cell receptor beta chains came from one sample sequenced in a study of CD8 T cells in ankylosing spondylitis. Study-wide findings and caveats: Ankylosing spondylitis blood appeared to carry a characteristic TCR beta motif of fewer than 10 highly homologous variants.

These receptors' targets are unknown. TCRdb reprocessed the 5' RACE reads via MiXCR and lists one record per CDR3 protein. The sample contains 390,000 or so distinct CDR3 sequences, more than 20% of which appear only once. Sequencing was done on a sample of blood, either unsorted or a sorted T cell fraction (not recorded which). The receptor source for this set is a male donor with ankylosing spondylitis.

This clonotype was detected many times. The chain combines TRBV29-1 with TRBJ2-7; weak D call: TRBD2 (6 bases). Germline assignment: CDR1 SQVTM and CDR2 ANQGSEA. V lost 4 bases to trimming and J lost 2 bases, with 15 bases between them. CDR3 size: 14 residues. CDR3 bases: TGCAGCGTTGCCCGGCAGGGAGGCCCCTACGAGCAGTACTTC. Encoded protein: CSVARQGGPYEQYF.

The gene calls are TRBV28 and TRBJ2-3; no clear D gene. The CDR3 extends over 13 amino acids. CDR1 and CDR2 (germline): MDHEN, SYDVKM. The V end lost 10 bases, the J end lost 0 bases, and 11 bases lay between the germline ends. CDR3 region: CATINRSTDTQYF. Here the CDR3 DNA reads TGTGCCACTATAAACAGAAGCACAGATACGCAGTATTTT.

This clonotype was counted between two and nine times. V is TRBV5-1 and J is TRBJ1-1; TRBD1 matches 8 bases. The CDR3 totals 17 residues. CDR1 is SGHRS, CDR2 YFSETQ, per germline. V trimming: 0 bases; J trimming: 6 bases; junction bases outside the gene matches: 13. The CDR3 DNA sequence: TGCGCCAGCAGCTTGGGAGAGGGACAGGTGGGCTCCCCTGAAGCTTTCTTT. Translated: CASSLGEGQVGSPEAFF. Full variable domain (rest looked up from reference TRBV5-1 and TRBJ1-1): KAGVTQTPRYLIKTRGQQVTLSCSPISGHRSVSWYQQTPGQGLQFLFEYFSETQRNKGNFPGRFSGRQFSNSRSEMNVSTLELGDSALYLCASSLGEGQVGSPEAFFGQGTRLTVV.

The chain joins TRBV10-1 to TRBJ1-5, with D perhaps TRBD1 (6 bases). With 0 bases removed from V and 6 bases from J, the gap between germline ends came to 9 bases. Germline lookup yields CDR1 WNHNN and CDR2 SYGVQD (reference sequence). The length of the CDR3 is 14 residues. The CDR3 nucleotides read TGCGCCAGCAGTGAGTCTCCCAGGGGTCAGCCCCAGCATTTT. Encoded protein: CASSESPRGQPQHF.

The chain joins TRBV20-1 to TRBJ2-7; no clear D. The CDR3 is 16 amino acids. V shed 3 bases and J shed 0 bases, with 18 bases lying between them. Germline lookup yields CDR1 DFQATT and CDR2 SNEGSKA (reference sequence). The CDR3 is CSASLESRADSYEQYF. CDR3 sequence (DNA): TGCAGTGCTAGCCTAGAATCCCGGGCGGACTCCTACGAGCAGTACTTC.

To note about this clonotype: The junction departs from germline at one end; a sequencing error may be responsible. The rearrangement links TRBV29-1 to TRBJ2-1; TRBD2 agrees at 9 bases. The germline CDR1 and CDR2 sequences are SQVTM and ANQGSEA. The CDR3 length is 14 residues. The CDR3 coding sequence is TGCACCGTTGTGCGGGCGGGGGGGTACAATGAGCAGTTCTTC. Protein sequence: CTVVRAGGYNEQFF.

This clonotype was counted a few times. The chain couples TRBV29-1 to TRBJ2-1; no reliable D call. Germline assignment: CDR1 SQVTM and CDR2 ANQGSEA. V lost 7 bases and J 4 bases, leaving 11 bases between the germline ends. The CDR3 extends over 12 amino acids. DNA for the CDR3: TGCAGCGCCGACCCCGGGTACAATGAGCAGTTCTTC. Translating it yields CSADPGYNEQFF.

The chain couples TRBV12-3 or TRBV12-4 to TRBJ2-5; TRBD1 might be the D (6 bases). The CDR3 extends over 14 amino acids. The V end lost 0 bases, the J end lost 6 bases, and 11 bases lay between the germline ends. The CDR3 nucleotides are TGTGCCAGCAGTTTAGCGGAAGGGGGTCAGACCCAGTACTTC. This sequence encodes CASSLAEGGQTQYF.

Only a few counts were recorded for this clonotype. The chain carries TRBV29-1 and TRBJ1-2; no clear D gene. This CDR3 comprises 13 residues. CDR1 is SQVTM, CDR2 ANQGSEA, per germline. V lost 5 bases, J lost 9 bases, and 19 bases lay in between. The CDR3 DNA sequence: TGCAGCGTTCTACCGTGGCCCCAAGTGCGCTACACCTTC. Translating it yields CSVLPWPQVRYTF. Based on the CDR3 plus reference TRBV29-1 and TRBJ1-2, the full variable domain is SAVISQKPSRDICQRGTSLTIQCQVDSQVTMMFWYRQQPGQSLTLIATANQGSEATYESGFVIDKFPISRPNLTFSTLTVSNMSPEDSSIYLCSVLPWPQVRYTFGSGTRLTVV.

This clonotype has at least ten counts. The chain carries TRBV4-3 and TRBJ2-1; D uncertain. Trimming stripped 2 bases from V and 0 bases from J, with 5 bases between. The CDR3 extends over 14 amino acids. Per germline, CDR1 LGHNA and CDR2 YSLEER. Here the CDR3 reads CASSQTYSYNEQFF. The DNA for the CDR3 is TGCGCCAGCAGCCAAACCTACTCCTACAATGAGCAGTTCTTC.

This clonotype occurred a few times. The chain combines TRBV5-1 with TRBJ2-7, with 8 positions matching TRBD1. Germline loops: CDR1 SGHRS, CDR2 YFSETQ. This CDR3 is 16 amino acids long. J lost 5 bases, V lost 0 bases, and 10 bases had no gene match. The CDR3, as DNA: TGCGCCAGCAGCTTGGCCGGGGACAGGACGGGGAACGAGCAGTACTTC. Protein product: CASSLAGDRTGNEQYF.

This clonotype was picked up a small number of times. Here the CDR3 reads CAISASGIFNTQYF. The CDR3 bases are TGTGCCATATCGGCTAGCGGGATCTTCAATACGCAGTATTTT. V gene TRBV2 combines with J gene TRBJ2-3; 9 nucleotides line up with TRBD2. The germline V gene encodes CDR1 SNHLY and CDR2 FYNNEI. The ends lost 10 bases at V and 7 bases at J; junction bases unmatched: 12. The CDR3 is made up of 14 amino acids. Drawing the rest from reference TRBV2 and TRBJ2-3, the complete variable domain is EPEVTQTPSHQVTQMGQEVILRCVPISNHLYFYWYRQILGQKVEFLVSFYNNEISEKSEIFDDQFSVERPDGSNFTLKIRSTKLEDSAMYFCAISASGIFNTQYFGPGTRLTVL.

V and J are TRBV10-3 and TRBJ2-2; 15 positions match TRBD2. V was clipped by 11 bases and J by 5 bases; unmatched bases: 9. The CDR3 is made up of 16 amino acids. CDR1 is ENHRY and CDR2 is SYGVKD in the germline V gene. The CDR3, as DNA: TGTGCCTATGGACTAGCGGGAGGGGTGGGGACCGGGGAGCTGTTTTTT. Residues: CAYGLAGGVGTGELFF.

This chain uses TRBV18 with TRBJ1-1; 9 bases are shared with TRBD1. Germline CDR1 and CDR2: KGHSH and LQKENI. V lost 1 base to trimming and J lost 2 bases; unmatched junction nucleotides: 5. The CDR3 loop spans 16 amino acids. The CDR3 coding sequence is TGTGCCAGCTCACCACGGACAGGGGACACCAACACTGAAGCTTTCTTT. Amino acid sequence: CASSPRTGDTNTEAFF. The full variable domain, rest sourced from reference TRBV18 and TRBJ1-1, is NAGVMQNPRHLVRRRGQEARLRCSPMKGHSHVYWYRQLPEEGLKFMVYLQKENIIDESGMPKERFSAEFPKEGPSILRIQQVVRGDSAAYFCASSPRTGDTNTEAFFGQGTRLTVV.

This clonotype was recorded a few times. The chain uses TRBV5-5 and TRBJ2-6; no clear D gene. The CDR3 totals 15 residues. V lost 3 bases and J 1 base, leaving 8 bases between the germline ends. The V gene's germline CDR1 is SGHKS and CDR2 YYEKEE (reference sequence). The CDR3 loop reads CASSSWGSGANVLTF. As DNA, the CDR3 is TGTGCCAGCAGCTCTTGGGGTTCTGGGGCCAACGTCCTGACTTTC.

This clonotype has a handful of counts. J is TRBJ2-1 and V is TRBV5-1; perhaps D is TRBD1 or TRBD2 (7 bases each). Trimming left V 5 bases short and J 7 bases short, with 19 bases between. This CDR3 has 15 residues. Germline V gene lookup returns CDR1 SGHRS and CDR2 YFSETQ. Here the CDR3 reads CASRAGTAPWNEQFF. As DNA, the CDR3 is TGCGCCAGCAGAGCGGGGACAGCCCCCTGGAATGAGCAGTTCTTC.

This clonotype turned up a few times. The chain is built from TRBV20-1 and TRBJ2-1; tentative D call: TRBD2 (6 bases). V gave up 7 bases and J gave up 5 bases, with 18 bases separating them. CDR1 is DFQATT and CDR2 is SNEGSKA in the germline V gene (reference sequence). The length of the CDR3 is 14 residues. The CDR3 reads CSVMPGLPDNEQFF. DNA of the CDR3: TGCAGTGTCATGCCGGGACTCCCTGACAATGAGCAGTTCTTC.

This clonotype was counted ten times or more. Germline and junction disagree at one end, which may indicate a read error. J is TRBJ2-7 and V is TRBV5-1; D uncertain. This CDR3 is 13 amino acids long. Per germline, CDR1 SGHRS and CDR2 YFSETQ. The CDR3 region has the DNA TGTGCCAGCAGTTTGGCCCTTTCCTACGAGCAGTACTTC. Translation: CASSLALSYEQYF.

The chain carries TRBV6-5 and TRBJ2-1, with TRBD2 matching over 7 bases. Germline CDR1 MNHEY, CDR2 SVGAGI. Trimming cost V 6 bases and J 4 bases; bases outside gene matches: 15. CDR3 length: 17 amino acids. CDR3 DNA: TGTGCCAGCAGCTATCACCTAGCGGACGATTCTTACAATGAGCAGTTCTTC. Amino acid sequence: CASSYHLADDSYNEQFF.

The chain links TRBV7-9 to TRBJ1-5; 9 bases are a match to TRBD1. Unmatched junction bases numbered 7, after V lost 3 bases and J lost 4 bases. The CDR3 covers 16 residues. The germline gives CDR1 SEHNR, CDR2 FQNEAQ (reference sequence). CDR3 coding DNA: TGTGCCAGCAGCTTTTGGGGACAGGGTCAGAATCAGCCCCAGCATTTT. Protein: CASSFWGQGQNQPQHF.

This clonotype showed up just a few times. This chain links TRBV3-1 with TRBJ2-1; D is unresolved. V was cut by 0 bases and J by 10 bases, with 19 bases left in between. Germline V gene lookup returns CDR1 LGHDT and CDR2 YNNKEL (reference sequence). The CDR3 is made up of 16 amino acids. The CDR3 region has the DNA TGTGCCAGCAGCCAAGAGAAGGGAAATTGGGTAGGAGAGCAGTTCTTC. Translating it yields CASSQEKGNWVGEQFF.

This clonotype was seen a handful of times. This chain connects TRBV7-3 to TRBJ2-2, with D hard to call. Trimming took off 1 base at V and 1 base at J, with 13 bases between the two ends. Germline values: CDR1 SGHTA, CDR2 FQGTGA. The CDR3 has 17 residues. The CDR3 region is CASSLMPNHQNTGELFF. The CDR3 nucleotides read TGTGCCAGCAGCTTAATGCCCAACCACCAGAACACCGGGGAGCTGTTTTTT.

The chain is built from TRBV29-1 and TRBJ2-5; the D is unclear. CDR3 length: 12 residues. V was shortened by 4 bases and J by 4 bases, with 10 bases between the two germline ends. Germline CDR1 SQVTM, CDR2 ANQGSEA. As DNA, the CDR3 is TGCAGCGTTGCGCAGAGAAGAGAGACCCAGTACTTC. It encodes CSVAQRRETQYF.

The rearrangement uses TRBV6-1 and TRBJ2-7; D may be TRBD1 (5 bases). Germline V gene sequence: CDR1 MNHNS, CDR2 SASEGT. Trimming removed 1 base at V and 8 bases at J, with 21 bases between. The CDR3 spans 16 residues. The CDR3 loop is CASSEGTGYTTSKQYF. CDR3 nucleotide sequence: TGTGCCAGCAGTGAAGGAACAGGATACACAACGAGTAAGCAGTACTTC.

CDR3 region: CSAGQGAPYQPQHF. The CDR3 DNA reads as TGCAGTGCGGGACAGGGCGCTCCCTATCAGCCCCAGCATTTT. The chain links TRBV20-1 to TRBJ1-5, with 9 bases that match TRBD1. V lost 6 bases, J lost 5 bases, and 8 bases stayed unmatched. The CDR3 covers 14 residues. Germline CDR1 and CDR2: DFQATT and SNEGSKA (reference sequence).

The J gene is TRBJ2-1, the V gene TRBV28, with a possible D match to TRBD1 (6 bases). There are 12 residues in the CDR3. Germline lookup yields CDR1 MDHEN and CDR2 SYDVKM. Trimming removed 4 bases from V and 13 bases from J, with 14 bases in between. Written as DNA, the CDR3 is TGTGCCAGCAGTTGGATTGGGGACATCCAGTTCTTC. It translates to CASSWIGDIQFF.

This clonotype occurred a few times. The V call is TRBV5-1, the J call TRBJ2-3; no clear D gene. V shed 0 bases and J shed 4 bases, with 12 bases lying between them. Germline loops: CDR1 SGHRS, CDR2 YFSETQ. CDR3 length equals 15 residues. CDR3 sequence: CASSLGRSPPDTQYF. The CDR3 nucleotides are TGCGCCAGCAGCTTGGGACGGTCTCCCCCAGATACGCAGTATTTT.

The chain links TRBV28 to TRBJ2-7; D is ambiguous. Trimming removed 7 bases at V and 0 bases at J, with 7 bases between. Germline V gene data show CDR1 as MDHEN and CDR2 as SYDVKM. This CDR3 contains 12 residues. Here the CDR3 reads CASNKRSYEQYF. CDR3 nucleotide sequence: TGTGCCAGCAATAAACGCTCCTACGAGCAGTACTTC.